These 29 T cell receptor beta chains were all obtained from the same sample, sequenced in a study of T cell repertoires in cytomegalovirus infection. Each CDR3 protein gets one entry after TCRdb re-called the reads with MiXCR. The table records about 130,000 distinct CDR3 sequences, roughly a quarter of them present only once. These receptors lack a known antigen. Sequences were obtained from PBMCs, sequenced either directly or after in vitro stimulation (not recorded which). These receptors all come from a human donor in good health (CMV status not recorded). Some clones in this sample may be carry-over from other donors' samples.

The chain has TRBV7-9 and TRBJ2-3, with TRBD2 identical over 11 bases. Germline trimming cut 2 bases from V and 6 bases from J; bases unmatched to any gene: 4. Per the germline V gene, CDR1 is SEHNR and CDR2 is FQNEAQ (reference sequence). There are 15 residues in the CDR3. The CDR3 here is CASSLKLAGEDTQYF. CDR3 nucleotides: TGTGCCAGCAGCTTAAAACTAGCGGGAGAGGATACGCAGTATTTT.

This clonotype was seen repeatedly, ten times or more. V gene TRBV7-2 combines with J gene TRBJ1-2, with D tentatively TRBD1 (5 bases). The V end lost 2 bases, the J end lost 4 bases, and 11 bases lay between the germline ends. The CDR3 is 14 amino acids. Germline-derived CDR1 and CDR2 are SGHTA and FQGNSA. The CDR3 loop reads CASSLNQGSYGYTF. CDR3 in DNA: TGTGCCAGCAGCTTAAACCAGGGAAGCTATGGCTACACCTTC.

The V call is TRBV6-1, the J call TRBJ2-1; 14 nucleotides agree with TRBD2. The trim removed 10 bases at V and 10 bases at J, leaving 12 bases unmatched. This CDR3 comprises 15 residues. CDR1 MNHNS and CDR2 SASEGT come from the germline V gene. CDR3 bases: TGTGCCACCTATCGACTAGCGGGAGGGCCTCAGGAGCAGTTCTTC. Translation: CATYRLAGGPQEQFF.

This clonotype was counted ten times or more. CDR3 protein: CASSYLSQATGNTIYF. The CDR3 DNA follows: TGTGCCAGCAGTTATTTATCACAGGCTACTGGAAACACCATATATTTT. The chain employs TRBV12-3 or TRBV12-4 and TRBJ1-3, with D perhaps TRBD1 (5 bases). This CDR3 region has 16 residues. The germline V and J ends were trimmed by 4 bases and 2 bases, with 15 bases remaining between them.

The table lists this clonotype with a few counts. The V gene is TRBV6-8, the J gene TRBJ2-5; 9 nucleotides match TRBD2. This CDR3 has 15 residues. Germline V gene sequence: CDR1 MNHGY, CDR2 SAAAGT. Germline trimming cut 2 bases from V and 4 bases from J; bases unmatched to any gene: 5. The CDR3 loop reads CASSYLSGRGETQYF. The CDR3 DNA sequence: TGTGCCAGCAGTTACCTTAGCGGGAGAGGAGAGACCCAGTACTTC.

The table lists this clonotype with many counts. The chain is built from TRBV12-3 or TRBV12-4 and TRBJ2-1; possibly TRBD2 for D (6 bases). The CDR3 covers 15 residues. V dropped 2 bases and J dropped 5 bases, with 13 bases sitting between them. DNA for the CDR3: TGTGCCAGCAGTTTACGACTAGTCGGCAACAATGAGCAGTTCTTC. It is translated as CASSLRLVGNNEQFF.

This clonotype came up a few times. J is TRBJ2-7 and V is TRBV10-3, with 8 bases matching TRBD2. The CDR3 has 17 amino acids. In germline, CDR1 is ENHRY, CDR2 SYGVKD. V gave up 10 bases and J gave up 3 bases; unmatched junction bases: 20. The CDR3 protein is CATNYGNSGISVYEQYF. CDR3 nucleotide sequence: TGTGCCACTAACTACGGCAATAGCGGGATAAGTGTCTACGAGCAGTACTTC.

This rearrangement joins TRBV4-1 to TRBJ2-7; 9 bases fit TRBD2. With V trimmed by 1 base and J by 1 base, 5 bases remained unmatched. CDR1 and CDR2 from the germline V gene are MGHRA and YSYEKL. This CDR3 has 16 amino acids. The CDR3: CASSQVLAGMSYEQYF. The CDR3 coding sequence is TGCGCCAGCAGCCAAGTTCTAGCGGGGATGTCCTACGAGCAGTACTTC.

The chain is built from TRBV27 and TRBJ2-1; TRBD1 matches 9 bases. Germline V CDR1 and CDR2: MNHEY, SMNVEV (reference sequence). The CDR3 length is 16 residues. The V segment lost 0 bases and the J segment 9 bases; nucleotides outside the gene matches: 9. The CDR3 region is CASSLSRDRVYGEQFF. The CDR3 nucleotides read TGTGCCAGCAGTTTATCTCGGGACAGGGTATACGGTGAGCAGTTCTTC.

This clonotype appeared many times. The chain links TRBV7-8 to TRBJ2-7; no definite D call. The CDR3 has 13 amino acids. Germline V CDR1 and CDR2: SGHVS, FQNEAQ. V lost 1 base and J lost 1, with 5 bases in between. CDR3 region: CASSLVPSYEQYV. The CDR3 DNA follows: TGTGCCAGCAGCTTAGTACCTTCCTACGAGCAGTACGTC.

This clonotype came up a few times. The rearrangement links TRBV5-1 to TRBJ2-6; 8 bases align to TRBD1. CDR1 is SGHRS, CDR2 YFSETQ, per germline. J lost 1 base, V lost 1 base, and 10 bases had no gene match. This CDR3 is built from 19 residues. CDR3 nucleotide sequence: TGCGCCAGCAGCTTGCTTCGCTCGGGACAGGTGTCTGGGGCCAACGTCCTGACTTTC. Amino acids: CASSLLRSGQVSGANVLTF.

This clonotype was seen a few times. The rearrangement links TRBV19 to TRBJ2-3, with 11 bases identical to TRBD1. Germline V CDR1 and CDR2: LNHDA, SQIVND (reference sequence). This CDR3 has 19 amino acids. Trimming at V came to 0 bases and at J to 0 bases, leaving 8 bases not matched to a gene. This chain's CDR3 is CASSIERTGGSPSTDTQYF. The CDR3 nucleotides are TGTGCCAGTAGTATAGAGCGGACAGGGGGCTCCCCGAGCACAGATACGCAGTATTTT.

This clonotype was seen a handful of times. The J gene is TRBJ2-3, the V gene TRBV7-9; D possibly corresponds to TRBD2 (6 bases). This CDR3 spans 15 amino acids. The V end lost 4 bases, the J end lost 3 bases, and 14 bases lay between the germline ends. Looked up from germline, CDR1 is SEHNR and CDR2 is FQNEAQ (reference sequence). The CDR3 coding sequence is TGTGCCAGCAGCTCGCCAGCGGAGGGGACAGATACGCAGTATTTT. It codes for CASSSPAEGTDTQYF.

In its sample, this clonotype was seen a few times. CDR3 nucleotides: TGTGCCAGCACCCTCCAGGGTGCGTACTATGGCTACACCTTC. Translating it yields CASTLQGAYYGYTF. The chain employs TRBV28 and TRBJ1-2; D may be TRBD1 (5 bases). V was trimmed by 7 bases and J by 3 bases, leaving 15 bases between them. Germline-derived CDR1 and CDR2 are MDHEN and SYDVKM. CDR3 size: 14 residues.

Ten or more counts support this clonotype. V usage is TRBV10-3 and J usage is TRBJ2-5; TRBD2 matches 8 bases. V was clipped by 4 bases and J by 2 bases; unmatched bases: 9. The CDR3 sequence is 16 residues long. Germline V gives CDR1 ENHRY, CDR2 SYGVKD. The CDR3, as DNA: TGTGCCATCAGTGCAGGGATATCGGGAGGGCAAGAGACCCAGTACTTC. It yields the protein CAISAGISGGQETQYF.

The rearrangement links TRBV7-2 to TRBJ1-1; D might be TRBD1 (5 bases). This CDR3 has 15 residues. Trimming left V 2 bases short and J 2 bases short, with 12 bases between. Germline CDR1 SGHTA, CDR2 FQGNSA. CDR3 bases: TGTGCCAGCAGCTTATATGGGGGAACAAACACTGAAGCTTTCTTT. Amino acid sequence: CASSLYGGTNTEAFF.

The chain uses TRBV29-1 and TRBJ2-1; D not resolved. V shed 4 bases and J shed 5 bases, with 9 bases lying between them. The CDR3 has 12 residues. The germline V gene has CDR1 SQVTM and CDR2 ANQGSEA. This CDR3 is CSVAPTNNEQFF. The CDR3 DNA follows: TGCAGCGTTGCCCCGACCAACAATGAGCAGTTCTTC.

The table lists this clonotype with a few counts. The CDR3 loop reads CASSFQVRLAVTSTDTQYF. The CDR3 DNA is TGTGCCAGCAGCTTCCAGGTCCGGCTAGCGGTAACTAGCACAGATACGCAGTATTTT. V and J are TRBV12-3 or TRBV12-4 and TRBJ2-3; 7 bases line up with TRBD2. This CDR3 contains 19 residues. The J segment lost 0 bases and the V segment lost 6 bases, leaving 18 bases of the junction unmatched.

This clonotype was counted a few times. This sequence joins TRBV30 and TRBJ2-7, with 7 bases identical to TRBD1. CDR1 is GTSNPN, CDR2 SVGIG, per germline (reference sequence). V gave up 1 base and J gave up 5 bases; unmatched junction bases: 11. CDR3 length: 15 amino acids. The CDR3 sequence: CAWSGAGGVVDEQYF. DNA of the CDR3: TGTGCCTGGAGTGGGGCAGGGGGTGTGGTGGACGAGCAGTACTTC.

In its sample, this clonotype was seen a few times. This rearrangement joins TRBV7-8 to TRBJ2-5; TRBD2 agrees at 12 bases. CDR3 length equals 15 residues. Germline V gene lookup returns CDR1 SGHVS and CDR2 FQNEAQ. The ends lost 5 bases at V and 5 bases at J; junction bases unmatched: 6. CDR3 bases: TGTGCCAGCAGCCCTCGGACTAGCGGGGCTGAGACCCAGTACTTC. As protein: CASSPRTSGAETQYF.

This clonotype came up once. V and J are TRBV27 and TRBJ1-5; D is possibly TRBD1 (5 bases). Germline CDR1 and CDR2: MNHEY and SMNVEV (reference sequence). The CDR3 covers 16 residues. V was pared by 7 bases and J by 2 bases, with 18 bases between. The CDR3 protein is CASTPNPGVGNQPQHF. DNA of the CDR3: TGTGCCAGCACCCCCAACCCGGGGGTGGGCAATCAGCCCCAGCATTTT.

This clonotype was counted only a few times. The genes are TRBV20-1 and TRBJ2-7; a weak D match, TRBD1 (6 bases). Germline CDR1 reads DFQATT; CDR2 reads SNEGSKA (reference sequence). V gave up 0 bases and J gave up 4 bases, with 16 bases separating them. CDR3 length: 15 amino acids. The DNA of the CDR3 is TGCAGTGCTAGAGAAGGGTCAGGGGTGAGGTACGAGCAGTACTTC. Translation gives CSAREGSGVRYEQYF.

This chain uses TRBV9 with TRBJ2-4; tentatively, D is TRBD1 (5 bases). The length of the CDR3 is 17 residues. Trimming removed 3 bases at V and 4 bases at J, with 20 bases between. Per the germline V gene, CDR1 is SGDLS and CDR2 is YYNGEE. DNA for the CDR3: TGTGCCAGCAGCGAGGGGCCCCAGAGGAGCCTTAAAAACATTCAGTACTTC. It specifies CASSEGPQRSLKNIQYF. The entire variable domain, with the rest obtained from reference TRBV9 and TRBJ2-4, is as follows: DSGVTQTPKHLITATGQRVTLRCSPRSGDLSVYWYQQSLDQGLQFLIQYYNGEERAKGNILERFSAQQFPDLHSELNLSSLELGDSALYFCASSEGPQRSLKNIQYFGAGTRLSVL.

This clonotype occurred many times. The rearrangement links TRBV19 to TRBJ2-1, with D perhaps TRBD2 (5 bases). The length of the CDR3 is 15 residues. Trimming shortened V by 6 bases and J by 5 bases, and 17 bases separated the two germline ends. Germline CDR1 LNHDA, CDR2 SQIVND (reference sequence). CDR3 loop: CASSLIGRRHNEQFF. The DNA for the CDR3 is TGTGCCAGTAGCCTTATCGGGCGGAGGCACAATGAGCAGTTCTTC.

Comment on this clonotype: This may come from a read error, since a much larger clone is one base off. The CDR3 region is CASSTSGSGTDTRYF. The CDR3 DNA is TGTGCCAGCAGCACAAGCGGGAGTGGCACAGATACGCGGTATTTT. The rearrangement links TRBV7-2 to TRBJ2-3, with TRBD2 identical over 8 bases. Germline V CDR1 and CDR2: SGHTA, FQGNSA. The CDR3 is 15 amino acids.

This clonotype was detected only a few times. V usage is TRBV12-3 or TRBV12-4 and J usage is TRBJ1-2; no clear D gene. Trimming took off 3 bases at V and 0 bases at J, with 8 bases between the two ends. This CDR3 contains 14 residues. In DNA, the CDR3 is TGTGCCAGCAGTTTCGGCGGGACTAACTATGGCTACACCTTC. Translated: CASSFGGTNYGYTF.

This clonotype was seen at least ten times. The chain combines TRBV7-2 with TRBJ2-5; D may be TRBD1 (5 bases). Germline values: CDR1 SGHTA, CDR2 FQGNSA. V lost 1 base, J lost 0 bases, and 9 bases lay in between. The CDR3 covers 15 residues. The CDR3 spells CASSLDRQYQETQYF. The CDR3 nucleotides are TGTGCCAGCAGCTTAGACAGACAGTACCAAGAGACCCAGTACTTC.

This clonotype has a single count. J is TRBJ2-1 and V is TRBV6-2 or TRBV6-3; no firm D call. The length of the CDR3 is 12 residues. The germline gives CDR1 MNHEY, CDR2 SVGEGT. The ends were cut back, 5 bases at V and 4 bases at J, with 6 bases in the middle. The CDR3 loop is CASSPGYNEQFF. DNA of the CDR3: TGTGCCAGCAGTCCCGGGTACAATGAGCAGTTCTTC.

The chain joins TRBV20-1 to TRBJ2-5; D is uncertain. The length of the CDR3 is 15 residues. Germline CDR1 DFQATT, CDR2 SNEGSKA (reference sequence). Trimming left V 1 base short and J 2 bases short, with 14 bases between. CDR3: CSARGPVPSQETQYF. In DNA form, the CDR3 reads TGCAGTGCTAGAGGGCCAGTCCCCTCTCAAGAGACCCAGTACTTC.